A single sample gave rise to the 2 T cell receptor beta chains below, sequenced in a study of read filtering for tumor transcriptome and immune sequencing. Molecular barcoded adaptors covering alpha/delta and beta/gamma chains were used on around 370 ng RNA. TCRdb re-called the reads with MiXCR, one entry per CDR3 protein. This table has about 48,000 distinct CDR3 sequences, approximately 18% appearing once. The material sequenced was a population of CD138-negative cells sorted from bone marrow. These receptors came from a donor at least 40 years old with multiple myeloma.

This clonotype was seen repeatedly, ten times or more. V is TRBV5-1 and J is TRBJ2-3, with TRBD2 matching 7 bases. Germline CDR1 SGHRS, CDR2 YFSETQ. The CDR3 spans 15 residues. The V gene end was trimmed by 2 bases and the J gene end by 3 bases; junction bases not matched to a gene: 6. CDR3 bases: TGCGCCAGCAGCTTTCTGGCGGGAGTTACAGATACGCAGTATTTT. Translation: CASSFLAGVTDTQYF.

The chain employs TRBV18 and TRBJ1-5, with D unclear. CDR1 is KGHSH, CDR2 LQKENI, per germline. CDR3 size: 13 residues. The V gene lost 5 bases and the J gene lost 7 bases, with 12 bases spanning the gap. CDR3 DNA: TGTGCCAGCTCAGACACTAAGGACCAGCCCCAGCATTTT. Translation: CASSDTKDQPQHF.